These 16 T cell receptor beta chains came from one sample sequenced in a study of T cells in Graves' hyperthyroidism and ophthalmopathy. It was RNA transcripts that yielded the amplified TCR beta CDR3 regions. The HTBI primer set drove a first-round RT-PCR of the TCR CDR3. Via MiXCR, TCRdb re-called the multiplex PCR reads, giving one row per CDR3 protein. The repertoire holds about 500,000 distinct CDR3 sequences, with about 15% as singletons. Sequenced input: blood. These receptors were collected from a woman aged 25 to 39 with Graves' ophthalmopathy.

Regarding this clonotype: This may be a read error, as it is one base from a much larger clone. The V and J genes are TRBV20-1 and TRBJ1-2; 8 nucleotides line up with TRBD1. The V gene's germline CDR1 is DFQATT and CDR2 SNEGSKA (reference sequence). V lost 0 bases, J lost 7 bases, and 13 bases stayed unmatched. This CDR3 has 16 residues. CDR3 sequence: CSARDLSRQGRGGYTF. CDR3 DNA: TGCAGTGCTAGAGATCTCTCACGACAGGGGAGGGGTGGCTACACCTTC.

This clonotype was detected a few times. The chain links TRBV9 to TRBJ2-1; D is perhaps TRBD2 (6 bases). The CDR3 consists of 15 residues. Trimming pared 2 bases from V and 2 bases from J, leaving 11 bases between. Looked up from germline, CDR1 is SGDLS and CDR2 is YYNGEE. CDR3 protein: CASSVSGDAYNEQFF. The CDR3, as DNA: TGTGCCAGCAGCGTTAGCGGAGACGCCTACAATGAGCAGTTCTTC.

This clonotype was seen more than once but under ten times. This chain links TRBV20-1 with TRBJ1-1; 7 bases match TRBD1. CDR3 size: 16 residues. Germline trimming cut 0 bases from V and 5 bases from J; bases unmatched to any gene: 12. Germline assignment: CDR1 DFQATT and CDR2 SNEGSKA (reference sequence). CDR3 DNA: TGCAGTGCTAGAGAGGGCCTCAGGGGGGAATTAACTGAAGCTTTCTTT. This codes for CSAREGLRGELTEAFF.

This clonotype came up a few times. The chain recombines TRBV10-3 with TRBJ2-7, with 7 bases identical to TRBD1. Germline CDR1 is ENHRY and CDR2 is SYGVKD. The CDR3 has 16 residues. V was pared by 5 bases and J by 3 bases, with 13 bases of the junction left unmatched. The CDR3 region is CAISNKKGQLSYEQYF. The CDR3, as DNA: TGTGCCATCAGTAACAAGAAGGGACAGTTAAGCTACGAGCAGTACTTC.

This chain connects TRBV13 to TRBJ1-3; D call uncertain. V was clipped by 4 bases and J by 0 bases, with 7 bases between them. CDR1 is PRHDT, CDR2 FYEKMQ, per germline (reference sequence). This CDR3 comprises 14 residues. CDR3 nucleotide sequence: TGTGCCAGCAGCTATGTCGTCTCTGGAAACACCATATATTTT. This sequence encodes CASSYVVSGNTIYF.

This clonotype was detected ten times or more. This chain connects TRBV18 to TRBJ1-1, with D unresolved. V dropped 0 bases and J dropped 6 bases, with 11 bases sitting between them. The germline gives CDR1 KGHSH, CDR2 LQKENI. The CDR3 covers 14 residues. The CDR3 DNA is TGTGCCAGCTCACCACCGGCGGCACAACCTGAAGCTTTCTTT. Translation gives CASSPPAAQPEAFF.

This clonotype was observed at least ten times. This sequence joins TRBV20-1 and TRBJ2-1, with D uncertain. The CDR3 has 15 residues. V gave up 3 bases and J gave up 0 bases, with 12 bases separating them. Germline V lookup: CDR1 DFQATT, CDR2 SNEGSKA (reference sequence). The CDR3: CSASPATSSYNEQFF. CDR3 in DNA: TGCAGTGCTAGCCCGGCTACCAGCTCCTACAATGAGCAGTTCTTC.

CDR3 residues: CASSLPRDRGFLLSTEAFF. CDR3 nucleotide sequence: TGTGCCAGTAGCCTACCACGGGACAGGGGTTTCCTATTGAGCACTGAAGCTTTCTTT. V usage is TRBV19 and J usage is TRBJ1-1; the match to TRBD1 covers 10 bases. The J segment lost 4 bases and the V segment lost 6 bases, leaving 20 bases of the junction unmatched. CDR1 is LNHDA, CDR2 SQIVND, per germline (reference sequence). There are 19 residues in the CDR3. Based on the CDR3 plus reference TRBV19 and TRBJ1-1, the full variable domain is DGGITQSPKYLFRKEGQNVTLSCEQNLNHDAMYWYRQDPGQGLRLIYYSQIVNDFQKGDIAEGYSVSREKKESFPLTVTSAQKNPTAFYLCASSLPRDRGFLLSTEAFFGQGTRLTVV.

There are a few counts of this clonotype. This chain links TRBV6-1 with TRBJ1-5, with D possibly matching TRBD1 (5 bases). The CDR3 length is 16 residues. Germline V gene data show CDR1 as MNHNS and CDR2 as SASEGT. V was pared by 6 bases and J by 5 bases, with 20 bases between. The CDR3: CASRFGRGATYQPQHF. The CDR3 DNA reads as TGTGCCAGCAGATTCGGGCGAGGGGCGACATATCAGCCCCAGCATTTT.

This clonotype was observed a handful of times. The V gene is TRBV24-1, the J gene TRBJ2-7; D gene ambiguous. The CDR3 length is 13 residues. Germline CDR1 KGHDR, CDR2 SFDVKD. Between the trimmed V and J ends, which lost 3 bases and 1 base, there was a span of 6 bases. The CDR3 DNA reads TGTGCCACCAGTGATCAGAGGTCCTACGAGCAGTACTTC. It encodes CATSDQRSYEQYF.

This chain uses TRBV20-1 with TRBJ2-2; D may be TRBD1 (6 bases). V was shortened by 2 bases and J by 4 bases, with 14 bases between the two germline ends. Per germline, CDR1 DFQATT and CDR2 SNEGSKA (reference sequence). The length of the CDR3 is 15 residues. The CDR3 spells CSARPDRFLTGELFF. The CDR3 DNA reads TGCAGTGCTAGACCGGACAGATTCCTCACCGGGGAGCTGTTTTTT.

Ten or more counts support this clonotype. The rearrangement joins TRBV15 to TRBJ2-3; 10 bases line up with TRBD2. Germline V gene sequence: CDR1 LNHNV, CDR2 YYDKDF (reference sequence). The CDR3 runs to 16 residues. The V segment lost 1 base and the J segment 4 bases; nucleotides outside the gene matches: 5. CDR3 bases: TGTGCCACCAGCAGAGCGGGACTAGCGTCGTCAGATACGCAGTATTTT. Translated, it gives CATSRAGLASSDTQYF.

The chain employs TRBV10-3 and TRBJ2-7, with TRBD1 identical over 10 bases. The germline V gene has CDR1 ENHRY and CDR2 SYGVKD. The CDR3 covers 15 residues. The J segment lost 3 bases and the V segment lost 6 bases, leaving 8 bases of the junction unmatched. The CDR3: CAISAGTGVFYEQYF. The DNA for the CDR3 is TGTGCCATCAGCGCGGGGACAGGGGTCTTCTACGAGCAGTACTTC.

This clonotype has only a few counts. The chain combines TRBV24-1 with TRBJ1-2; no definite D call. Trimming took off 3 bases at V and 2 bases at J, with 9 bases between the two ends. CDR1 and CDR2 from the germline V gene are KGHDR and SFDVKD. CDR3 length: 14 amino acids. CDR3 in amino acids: CATSDRSGNYGYTF. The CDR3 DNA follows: TGTGCCACCAGTGATCGTTCAGGAAACTATGGCTACACCTTC.

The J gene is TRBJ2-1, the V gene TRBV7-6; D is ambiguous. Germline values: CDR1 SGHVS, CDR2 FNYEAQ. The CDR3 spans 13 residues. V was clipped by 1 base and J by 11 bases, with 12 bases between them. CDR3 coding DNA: TGTGCCAGCAGCTTAGGGCTAGGCTATAAGCAGTTCTTC. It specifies CASSLGLGYKQFF.

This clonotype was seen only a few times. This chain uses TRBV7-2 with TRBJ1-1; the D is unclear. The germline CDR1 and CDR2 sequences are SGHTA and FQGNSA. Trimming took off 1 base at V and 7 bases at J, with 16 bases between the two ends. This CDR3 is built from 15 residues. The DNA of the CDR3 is TGTGCCAGCAGCTTAGTAAAGGGAGGGAGCGGTGAAGCTTTCTTT. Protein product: CASSLVKGGSGEAFF.